This record covers a single T cell receptor (beta chain). What this receptor recognizes is not known. Nothing much larger sits one base from this clone, and base qualities are not available. The sample is drawn from a study of CD8 T cells in ankylosing spondylitis (dated 2017 in TCRdb). Regarding the complete study: The study profiled T cell receptor beta repertoires in healthy donors and ankylosing spondylitis patients to find disease-linked TCR variants. The full study cohort was made up of under 30 ankylosing spondylitis patients and 108 healthy donors. Samples of peripheral blood were taken, and for ankylosing spondylitis patients, synovial fluid was collected as well. The research as a whole found: According to the report, matched synovial fluid samples from ankylosing spondylitis patients were significantly enriched for the disease-linked clones. Some TCR beta motif variants had previously been reported in synovial fluid and blood of reactive arthritis patients, which suggested common disease-initiation mechanisms. A CD8+ phenotype was shown by the disease-linked clones, which were found at relatively low frequencies in peripheral blood. Blood from ankylosing spondylitis patients appeared to be characterized by a TCR beta motif composed of about eight highly homologous amino acid variants.

The CDR3 contains 15 residues, cysteine and phenylalanine counted. The sequence is cut down to CDR3 DNA, 45 bases in frame from base 1. V is pruned by 2 bases and J by 4 bases, leaving 7 bases of the junction without a gene match. The germline V gene sets CDR1 to MNHEY and CDR2 to SVGAGI. TCRdb lists the instrument as Illumina HiSeq 2500. TCR beta libraries were prepared by quantitative 5'-RACE with molecular barcodes. As for the authors' bioinformatics: A new computational method, built on a probabilistic model of VDJ rearrangement, was used to identify disease-linked TCR variants. Using fastp at Q25 and MiXCR, TCRdb reprocessed the public reads and kept productive beta chains. Rows matching on CDR3 protein sequence are summarized as one entry with the most common DNA and genes. TCRdb, not the original authors, processed these V and J calls. This sample comprises approximately 440,000 distinct CDR3 sequences, about 15% of them detected only once. The top ten hold 1% of the sample.

This receptor was obtained from a male donor with ankylosing spondylitis. This receptor chain uses TRBV6-5 and TRBJ2-7; TRBD2 agrees with 8 junctional bases. Material: blood, either unsorted or a sorted T cell fraction (not recorded which). CDR3 protein: CASSYRREGGYEQYF. The bases read TGTGCCAGCAGTTACCGCCGGGAGGGGGGATACGAGCAGTACTTC.